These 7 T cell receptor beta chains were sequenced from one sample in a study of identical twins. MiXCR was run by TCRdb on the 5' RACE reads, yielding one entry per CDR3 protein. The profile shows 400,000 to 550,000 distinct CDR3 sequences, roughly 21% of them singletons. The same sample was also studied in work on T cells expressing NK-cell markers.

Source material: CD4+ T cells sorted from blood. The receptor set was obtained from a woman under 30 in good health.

This chain's CDR3 is CSATTGRVSNYEQYF. In DNA, the CDR3 is TGCAGTGCTACGACCGGGCGGGTCTCAAACTACGAGCAGTACTTC. The genes are TRBV20-1 and TRBJ2-7, with a tentative D call TRBD2 (5 bases). The CDR3 has 15 residues. Germline V gives CDR1 DFQATT, CDR2 SNEGSKA (reference sequence). V gave up 4 bases and J gave up 3 bases, with 19 bases separating them.

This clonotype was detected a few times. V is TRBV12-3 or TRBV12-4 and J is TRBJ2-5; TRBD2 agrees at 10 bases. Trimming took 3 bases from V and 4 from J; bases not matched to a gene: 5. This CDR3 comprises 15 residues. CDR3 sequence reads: CASSFSGGRSETQYF. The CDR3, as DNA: TGTGCCAGCAGTTTTAGCGGGGGGAGGTCAGAGACCCAGTACTTC.

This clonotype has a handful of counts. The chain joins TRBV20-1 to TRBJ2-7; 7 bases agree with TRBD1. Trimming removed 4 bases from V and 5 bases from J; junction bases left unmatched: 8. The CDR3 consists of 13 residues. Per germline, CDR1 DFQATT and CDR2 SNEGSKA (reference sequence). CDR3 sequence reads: CSAMKGATNEQYF. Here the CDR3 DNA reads TGCAGTGCTATGAAGGGGGCTACTAACGAGCAGTACTTC.

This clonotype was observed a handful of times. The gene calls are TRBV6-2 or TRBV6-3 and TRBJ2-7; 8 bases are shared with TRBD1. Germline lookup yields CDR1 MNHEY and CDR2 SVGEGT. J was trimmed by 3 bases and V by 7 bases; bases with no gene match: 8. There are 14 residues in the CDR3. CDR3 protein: CASNPDRVIYEQYF. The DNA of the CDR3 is TGTGCCAGCAACCCGGACAGGGTGATCTACGAGCAGTACTTC.

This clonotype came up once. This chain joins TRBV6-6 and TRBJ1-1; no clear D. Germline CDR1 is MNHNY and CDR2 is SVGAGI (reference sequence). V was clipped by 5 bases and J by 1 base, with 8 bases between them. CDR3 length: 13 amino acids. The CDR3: CASSPGKNTEAFF. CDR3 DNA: TGTGCCAGCAGTCCCGGGAAGAACACTGAAGCTTTCTTT.

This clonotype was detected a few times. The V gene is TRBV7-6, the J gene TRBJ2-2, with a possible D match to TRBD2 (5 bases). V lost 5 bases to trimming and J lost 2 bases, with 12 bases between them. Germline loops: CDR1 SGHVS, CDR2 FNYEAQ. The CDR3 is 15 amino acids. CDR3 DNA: TGTGCCAGCAGCCTCCGGGAAGGTAACACCGGGGAGCTGTTTTTT. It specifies CASSLREGNTGELFF.

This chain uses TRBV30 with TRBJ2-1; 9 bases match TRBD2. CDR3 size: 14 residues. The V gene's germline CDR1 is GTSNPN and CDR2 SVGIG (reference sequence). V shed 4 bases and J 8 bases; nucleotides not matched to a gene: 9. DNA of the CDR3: TGTGCCTGGACTCGGCTAGCGGGAACGGATGAGCAGTTCTTC. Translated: CAWTRLAGTDEQFF.